This TCR beta chain emerged from a study of beta chain features in type 1 diabetes. Study-wide findings and caveats: Sequencing the cDNA could make cells with high TCR expression show up more than they should. Within each of all four CD4+ subsets, Type 1 diabetes patients had TCRB CDR3s that were moderately but significantly shorter.

In the case of this clone: What it binds is not known.

The V gene lost 0 bases and the J gene lost 0 bases, with 6 bases spanning the gap. The germline V gene encodes CDR1 KGHSH and CDR2 LQKENI. The CDR3 is 14 amino acids. Every isolated RNA sample was fully reverse transcribed, so sequencing captured expressed TCRB transcripts. Deep immunoSEQ sequencing covered naive, central memory and regulatory T cell samples. The table came from immunoSEQ multiplex PCR; TCRdb's copy has only in-frame clones and leaves some out. The table records hundreds of thousands of clones, around 15% of them present only once. Every sorted population was more than 98% pure. Sequencing input: naive CD4+ T cells from blood. The V gene is TRBV18, the J gene TRBJ2-7; D gene uncertain. The clonotype originates from a young man in good health. CDR3 sequence (DNA): TGTGCCAGCTCACCACCAGTGCCCTCCTACGAGCAGTACTTC. It translates to CASSPPVPSYEQYF.